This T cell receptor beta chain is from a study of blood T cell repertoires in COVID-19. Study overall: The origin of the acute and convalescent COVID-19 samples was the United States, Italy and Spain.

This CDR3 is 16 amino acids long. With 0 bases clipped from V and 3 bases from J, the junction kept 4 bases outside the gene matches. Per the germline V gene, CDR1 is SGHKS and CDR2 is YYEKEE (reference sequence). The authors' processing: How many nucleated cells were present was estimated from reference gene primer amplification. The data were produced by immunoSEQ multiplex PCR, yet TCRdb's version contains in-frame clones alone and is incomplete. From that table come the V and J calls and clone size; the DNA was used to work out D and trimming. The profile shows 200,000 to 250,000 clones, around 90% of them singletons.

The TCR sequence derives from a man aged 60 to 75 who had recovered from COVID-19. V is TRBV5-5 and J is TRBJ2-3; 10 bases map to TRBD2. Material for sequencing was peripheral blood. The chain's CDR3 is CASSLGLAGVTDTQYF. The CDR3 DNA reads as TGTGCCAGCAGCTTGGGCCTAGCGGGAGTTACAGATACGCAGTATTTT.